Following are 19 T cell receptor beta chains from one sample sequenced in a study of T-cell memory formation after mild COVID-19 (dated by TCRdb to the early 2020s). The library was obtained by 5' RACE. Sequencing took place on an Illumina NovaSeq 6000. TCRdb's own reprocessing of the public reads used fastp at Q25 and MiXCR and kept productive beta chains. Every CDR3 protein is listed once, alongside the most common genes and DNA of its rows. The sample has approximately 260,000 distinct CDR3 sequences on record, about 15% of them singletons. The top ten clones comprise 3.5% of the sample. The sequenced sample consisted of PBMCs or a T cell subset sorted from them (not recorded which). The source is a man aged 18 to 35 who had mild COVID-19 (a few samples of this study predate the infection). The sample titles of this study are shuffled in the database, so cell type and time point are left out; the donor was told from shared clones.

Written as DNA, the CDR3 is TGTGCCAGCAGCTTGTGGGCGGGGGAAGAGACCCAGTACTTC. This encodes CASSLWAGEETQYF. This chain links TRBV7-2 with TRBJ2-5, with TRBD2 matching 7 bases. V lost 3 bases, J lost 3 bases, and 4 bases stayed unmatched. Germline assignment: CDR1 SGHTA and CDR2 FQGNSA. The CDR3 is 14 amino acids.

This clonotype was detected only a few times. The rearrangement links TRBV7-2 to TRBJ2-7, with a tentative D call TRBD1 (6 bases). This CDR3 is built from 13 residues. Trimming stripped 3 bases from V and 3 bases from J, with 9 bases between. CDR1 and CDR2 (germline): SGHTA, FQGNSA. The CDR3 sequence: CASSFGRGYEQYF. The CDR3 region has the DNA TGTGCCAGCAGCTTTGGCAGGGGCTACGAGCAGTACTTC.

The genes are TRBV5-1 and TRBJ2-3, with D uncertain. The CDR3 runs 13 residues. Germline lookup yields CDR1 SGHRS and CDR2 YFSETQ. V lost 3 bases to trimming and J lost 0 bases, with 5 bases between them. The CDR3 coding sequence is TGCGCCAGCAGCTCCACTAGCACAGATACGCAGTATTTT. It translates to CASSSTSTDTQYF.

V and J are TRBV19 and TRBJ2-3; 9 bases agree with TRBD2. Germline CDR1 LNHDA, CDR2 SQIVND (reference sequence). The trim removed 9 bases at V and 7 bases at J, leaving 17 bases unmatched. This CDR3 region has 16 residues. This CDR3 is CASRSIVSGGVYTQYF. The CDR3 DNA is TGTGCCAGCAGGAGTATTGTTAGCGGGGGTGTATATACGCAGTATTTT.

This clonotype came up a few times. The chain uses TRBV15 and TRBJ2-7; D not resolved. The CDR3 extends over 13 amino acids. CDR1 is LNHNV and CDR2 is YYDKDF in the germline V gene (reference sequence). V lost 2 bases, J lost 9 bases, and 14 bases lay in between. The CDR3 is CATSRSAYEAQYV. The DNA of the CDR3 is TGTGCCACCAGCAGATCCGCATACGAAGCGCAGTACGTC.

V and J are TRBV5-1 and TRBJ1-2; 10 nucleotides agree with TRBD1. V was clipped by 3 bases and J by 7 bases; unmatched bases: 6. CDR3 length: 14 residues. Germline V gene sequence: CDR1 SGHRS, CDR2 YFSETQ. The CDR3, as DNA: TGCGCCAGCAGCTCGTTCGGGACAGGGGTTGGCTACACCTTC. This encodes CASSSFGTGVGYTF.

This clonotype was recorded at least ten times. The chain is built from TRBV18 and TRBJ1-1; no definite D call. V was clipped by 3 bases and J by 1 base, with 9 bases between them. Looked up from germline, CDR1 is KGHSH and CDR2 is LQKENI. The CDR3 extends over 14 amino acids. DNA for the CDR3: TGTGCCAGCTCACCTGGGCAGGCGAACACTGAAGCTTTCTTT. Translation gives CASSPGQANTEAFF.

This clonotype was detected many times. The chain recombines TRBV5-4 with TRBJ1-1, with TRBD1 as a possible D gene (6 bases). Between the trimmed V and J ends, which lost 1 base and 3 bases, there was a span of 13 bases. Germline-derived CDR1 and CDR2 are SGHNT and YYREEE (reference sequence). CDR3 size: 15 residues. The CDR3 nucleotides are TGTGCCAGCAGCTTGTTCAGGGGCAGGGACACTGAAGCTTTCTTT. This gives the protein CASSLFRGRDTEAFF.

In DNA, the CDR3 is TGTGCCAGCAGCTTAGTGGGACAGGGTATATTCAATGAGCAGTTCTTC. It codes for CASSLVGQGIFNEQFF. The V call is TRBV7-9, the J call TRBJ2-1, with TRBD1 matching 9 bases. Trimming cost V 1 base and J 6 bases; bases outside gene matches: 7. Germline lookup yields CDR1 SEHNR and CDR2 FQNEAQ (reference sequence). This CDR3 spans 16 amino acids.

The rearrangement joins TRBV30 to TRBJ1-5; no definite D call. Trimming pared 0 bases from V and 6 bases from J, leaving 15 bases between. The CDR3 is made up of 15 amino acids. Germline-derived CDR1 and CDR2 are GTSNPN and SVGIG (reference sequence). The CDR3 DNA reads as TGTGCCTGGAGTGTATTTGGCGACCTGGGTCAGCCCCAGCATTTT. Amino acids: CAWSVFGDLGQPQHF.

The V call is TRBV6-1, the J call TRBJ2-7, with unresolved D. Germline assignment: CDR1 MNHNS and CDR2 SASEGT. Trimming removed 3 bases at V and 0 bases at J, with 9 bases between. The CDR3 is 14 amino acids. The DNA of the CDR3 is TGTGCCAGCAGTGAGGGTGGTAGCTCCTACGAGCAGTACTTC. Residues: CASSEGGSSYEQYF.

This clonotype was seen only a few times. V and J are TRBV6-4 and TRBJ2-1; TRBD1 matches at 8 bases. The CDR3 loop spans 15 amino acids. Germline CDR1 reads MRHNA; CDR2 reads SNTAGT. J gave up 8 bases and V 5 bases, and 11 bases lay outside the gene matches. CDR3 sequence (DNA): TGTGCCAGCAGTCGTACTGACAGGGGCTGGGATGAGCAGTTCTTC. This codes for CASSRTDRGWDEQFF.

A word on this clonotype: A junction boundary mismatches the germline segment, possibly from a read error. The chain has TRBV7-7 and TRBJ2-3; 9 nucleotides line up with TRBD1. The CDR3 has 16 residues. CDR1 is SSHAT and CDR2 is FNYEAQ in the germline V gene (reference sequence). CDR3 sequence reads: CASSLDGTGTSDTQYF. The CDR3 nucleotides are TGTGCTAGCAGCTTAGACGGGACAGGGACATCAGATACGCAGTATTTT.

There are many counts of this clonotype. V and J are TRBV10-2 and TRBJ2-7, with no clear D. Per the germline V gene, CDR1 is WSHSY and CDR2 is SAAADI. CDR3 length: 12 residues. V gave up 7 bases and J gave up 0 bases, with 7 bases separating them. The CDR3 protein is CASTHNSYEQYF. The DNA of the CDR3 is TGCGCCAGCACGCACAACTCCTACGAGCAGTACTTC.

J is TRBJ2-5 and V is TRBV6-6; 12 positions agree with TRBD2. In germline, CDR1 is MNHNY, CDR2 SVGAGI (reference sequence). There are 17 residues in the CDR3. The V segment lost 2 bases and the J segment 2 bases; nucleotides outside the gene matches: 6. DNA for the CDR3: TGTGCCAGCAGTTACGGGCTAGCGGGGGGGGAACAAGAGACCCAGTACTTC. Translating it yields CASSYGLAGGEQETQYF.

Only a few counts were recorded for this clonotype. The V call is TRBV5-1, the J call TRBJ1-5; D might be TRBD1 (6 bases). Germline CDR1 reads SGHRS; CDR2 reads YFSETQ. Trimming pared 0 bases from V and 5 bases from J, leaving 12 bases between. The CDR3 is 15 amino acids. The CDR3 DNA reads as TGCGCCAGCAGCTTGGATGGGAGGGGGGATCAGCCCCAGCATTTT. It encodes CASSLDGRGDQPQHF.

The chain employs TRBV6-1 and TRBJ2-2; 10 positions agree with TRBD1. There are 14 residues in the CDR3. V shed 3 bases, J shed 15 bases, and the junction held 10 bases outside the gene matches. Germline V gives CDR1 MNHNS, CDR2 SASEGT. The CDR3 loop reads CASSDERGQGRLFF. The DNA of the CDR3 is TGTGCCAGCAGTGATGAAAGGGGACAGGGGAGGTTGTTTTTT.

This clonotype was counted between two and nine times. The chain joins TRBV29-1 to TRBJ2-1, with a weak D call TRBD2 (6 bases). The CDR3 covers 13 residues. Between the trimmed V and J ends, which lost 4 bases and 10 bases, there was a span of 17 bases. Per the germline V gene, CDR1 is SQVTM and CDR2 is ANQGSEA. CDR3 sequence (DNA): TGCAGCGTTGTCCTGGGACTTACTCGGGAGCAGTTCTTC. It is translated as CSVVLGLTREQFF.

With respect to this clonotype: This likely comes from a read error, as the CDR3 has no conserved phenylalanine or tryptophan at its end. This rearrangement joins TRBV20-1 to TRBJ2-7, with 8 nucleotides matching TRBD2. V lost 1 base and J lost 3; bases outside the gene matches: 5. Germline lookup yields CDR1 DFQATT and CDR2 SNEGSKA (reference sequence). There are 14 residues in the CDR3. The DNA of the CDR3 is TGCAGTGCTAGAGCCCAGCGGGGGTACTACGAGCAGTACTTA. Translation: CSARAQRGYYEQYL.